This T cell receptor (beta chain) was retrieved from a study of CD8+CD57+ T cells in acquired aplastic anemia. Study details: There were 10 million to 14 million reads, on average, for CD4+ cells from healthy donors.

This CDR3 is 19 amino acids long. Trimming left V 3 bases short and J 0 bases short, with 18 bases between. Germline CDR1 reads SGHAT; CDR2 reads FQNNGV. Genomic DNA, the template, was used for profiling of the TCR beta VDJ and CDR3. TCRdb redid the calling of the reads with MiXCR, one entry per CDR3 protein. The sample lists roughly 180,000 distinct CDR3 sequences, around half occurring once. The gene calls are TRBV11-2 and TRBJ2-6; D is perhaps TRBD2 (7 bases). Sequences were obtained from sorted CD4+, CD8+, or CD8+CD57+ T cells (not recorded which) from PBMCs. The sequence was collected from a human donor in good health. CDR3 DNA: TGTGCCAGCAGCTTCCTAGGCGCGGGGGCCAACTCTGGGGCCAACGTCCTGACTTTC. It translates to CASSFLGAGANSGANVLTF.